The 10 T cell receptor beta chains reported below all come from one sample, sequenced in a study of monozygotic twins with inflammatory bowel disease. TCRdb derives one entry per CDR3 protein from the 5' RACE reads, leaving out DNA. The sample has 300,000 to 350,000 distinct CDR3 sequences; the top ten hold around 2%. Sequencing was performed on blood. Receptors originate from a human donor with ulcerative colitis or Crohn's disease, or a healthy co-twin of an affected twin (not recorded which).

The chain couples TRBV5-4 to TRBJ2-7; TCRdb's D gene call, TRBD2, goes unchecked for lack of DNA. The CDR3 has 13 amino acids. Germline V CDR1 and CDR2: SGHNT, YYREEE (reference sequence). The CDR3 protein is CASSKSGEYEQYF.

This chain uses TRBV20-1 with TRBJ2-7; TCRdb selects TRBD1, and the lack of DNA leaves this call unchecked. Germline V gene sequence: CDR1 DFQATT, CDR2 SNEGSKA (reference sequence). The CDR3 contains 14 residues. This chain's CDR3 is CSAPLRGEWDEQYF.

V usage is TRBV4-1 and J usage is TRBJ1-2; the TCRdb D gene call, TRBD1, has no DNA to confirm it. Germline CDR1 is MGHRA and CDR2 is YSYEKL. This CDR3 comprises 14 residues. CDR3 protein: CASSLPGHNYGYTF.

The J gene is TRBJ2-4, the V gene TRBV28. CDR1 is MDHEN, CDR2 SYDVKM, per germline. The CDR3 has 13 amino acids. The CDR3 region is CASSWGNVNIQYF.

This rearrangement joins TRBV9 to TRBJ2-3; there is no DNA to check the TCRdb D call of TRBD2. The V gene's germline CDR1 is SGDLS and CDR2 YYNGEE. The CDR3 has 17 residues. CDR3 amino acids: CASSLLSSGSLGDTQYF. The variable domain in full, completed from reference TRBV9 and TRBJ2-3, reads DSGVTQTPKHLITATGQRVTLRCSPRSGDLSVYWYQQSLDQGLQFLIQYYNGEERAKGNILERFSAQQFPDLHSELNLSSLELGDSALYFCASSLLSSGSLGDTQYFGPGTRLTVL.

The J gene is TRBJ1-5, the V gene TRBV20-1; TCRdb proposes TRBD1, but this gene call is untestable without DNA. The CDR3 covers 14 residues. Germline loops: CDR1 DFQATT, CDR2 SNEGSKA (reference sequence). CDR3 sequence reads: CSAITGFSNQPQHF.

The chain uses TRBV12-3 or TRBV12-4 and TRBJ2-7. The CDR3 runs to 14 residues. This CDR3 is CASSSQGSSYEQYF.

This chain uses TRBV6-2 or TRBV6-3 with TRBJ2-7. This CDR3 contains 15 residues. In germline, CDR1 is MNHEY, CDR2 SVGEGT. CDR3 in amino acids: CASSTHQGSPYEQYF.

This rearrangement joins TRBV5-1 to TRBJ1-1; the TCRdb D gene call, TRBD1, has no DNA to confirm it. This CDR3 contains 14 residues. Germline V CDR1 and CDR2: SGHRS, YFSETQ. The CDR3 spells CASSLWDVNTEAFF.

The chain is built from TRBV12-3 or TRBV12-4 and TRBJ2-2; TCRdb picks TRBD1, but there is no DNA to check that call. The CDR3 extends over 14 amino acids. The CDR3 spells CASRSLGGSGELFF.